Below are 10 T cell receptor beta chains sequenced from a single sample in a study of technical replicates of blood from a handful of donors. TCRdb's table, derived via immunoSEQ multiplex PCR, lists solely in-frame clones and lacks some. The sample has tens of thousands of clones, 94% seen once; the top ten hold approximately 0.4%. The sample comprised T cells isolated from PBMCs. These receptors originate from a human donor in good health.

The chain uses TRBV19 and TRBJ1-5, with 7 positions matching TRBD1. The CDR3 contains 19 residues. V lost 0 bases and J lost 0; bases outside the gene matches: 11. Germline CDR1 reads LNHDA; CDR2 reads SQIVND (reference sequence). The CDR3 is CASSIDLWGQLNSNQPQHF. CDR3 DNA: TGTGCCAGTAGTATAGATCTATGGGGACAGCTTAATAGCAATCAGCCCCAGCATTTT.

J is TRBJ2-2 and V is TRBV27, with 7 bases matching TRBD2. Germline V gene sequence: CDR1 MNHEY, CDR2 SMNVEV (reference sequence). The junction had 12 bases not matched to a gene; V was cut back by 5 bases and J by 6 bases. CDR3 length equals 16 residues. CDR3 nucleotides: TGTGCCAGCAGTACCCCCCGGGGGAGGGGAGCCGGGGAGCTGTTTTTT. Translated, it gives CASSTPRGRGAGELFF.

The rearrangement joins TRBV7-9 to TRBJ1-5, with D maybe TRBD1 (6 bases). This CDR3 has 14 residues. V shed 4 bases and J shed 11 bases, with 18 bases lying between them. Germline V lookup: CDR1 SEHNR, CDR2 FQNEAQ (reference sequence). CDR3 residues: CASSYGQSSLAQHF. The DNA of the CDR3 is TGTGCCAGCAGCTATGGACAGTCGAGTTTGGCCCAGCATTTT.

The J gene is TRBJ2-7, the V gene TRBV30; D not certain. The CDR3 is made up of 14 amino acids. Germline CDR1 and CDR2: GTSNPN and SVGIG (reference sequence). The ends were cut back, 3 bases at V and 2 bases at J, with 14 bases in the middle. The CDR3 protein is CAWSLETGTYEQYF. Written as DNA, the CDR3 is TGTGCCTGGAGCCTCGAGACTGGAACCTACGAGCAGTACTTC.

The rearrangement links TRBV5-4 to TRBJ2-7; TRBD2 matches 7 bases. CDR1 and CDR2 from the germline V gene are SGHNT and YYREEE (reference sequence). Trimming removed 0 bases from V and 6 bases from J; junction bases left unmatched: 6. The CDR3 runs to 14 residues. CDR3 sequence (DNA): TGTGCCAGCAGCTTGGTAGTGGGAGGGCGCGAGCAGTACTTC. Translated: CASSLVVGGREQYF.

The CDR3 DNA reads TGTGCCAGCCGCCGACCGGGACAGACCTACGAGCAGTACTTC. This codes for CASRRPGQTYEQYF. The chain carries TRBV21-1 and TRBJ2-7; TRBD1 is taken as the D call from the table, unchecked against the DNA. TRBV21-1 constitutes a pseudogene. CDR3 length: 14 amino acids.

With regard to this clone: The junction does not match germline at one end; this may be a read error. CDR3 in DNA: TGTGCTAGCAGCTCCTCGGGACTAGCGGGGGAGCAGTTCTTC. It codes for CASSSSGLAGEQFF. The chain joins TRBV7-7 to TRBJ2-1; 13 bases align to TRBD2. Germline V gene sequence: CDR1 SSHAT, CDR2 FNYEAQ (reference sequence). CDR3 length equals 14 residues.

The CDR3 DNA follows: TGTGCCAGCAGCTACCACGGGACAGGGGACAATGAGCAGTTCTTC. It specifies CASSYHGTGDNEQFF. The genes are TRBV7-3 and TRBJ2-1, with 10 bases aligning to TRBD1. Trimming at V came to 4 bases and at J to 5 bases, leaving 5 bases not matched to a gene. CDR1 is SGHTA and CDR2 is FQGTGA in the germline V gene. CDR3 size: 15 residues.

This chain joins TRBV6-5 and TRBJ1-2; 9 bases align to TRBD1. The CDR3 sequence is 14 residues long. The germline CDR1 and CDR2 sequences are MNHEY and SVGAGI. Germline trimming cut 6 bases from V and 8 bases from J; bases unmatched to any gene: 10. The CDR3 is CASRRGQGYWGYTF. For the CDR3, the DNA is TGTGCCAGCAGGAGAGGACAGGGGTATTGGGGCTACACCTTC.

The gene calls are TRBV4-2 and TRBJ2-1; D possibly corresponds to TRBD1 (6 bases). Trimming took 5 bases from V and 1 from J, leaving 12 bases between them. CDR3 length: 15 residues. Looked up from germline, CDR1 is LGHNA and CDR2 is YNFKEQ. The CDR3, as DNA: TGTGCCAGCAGCAGAAACAGGGTATCCTACAATGAGCAGTTCTTC. It yields the protein CASSRNRVSYNEQFF.